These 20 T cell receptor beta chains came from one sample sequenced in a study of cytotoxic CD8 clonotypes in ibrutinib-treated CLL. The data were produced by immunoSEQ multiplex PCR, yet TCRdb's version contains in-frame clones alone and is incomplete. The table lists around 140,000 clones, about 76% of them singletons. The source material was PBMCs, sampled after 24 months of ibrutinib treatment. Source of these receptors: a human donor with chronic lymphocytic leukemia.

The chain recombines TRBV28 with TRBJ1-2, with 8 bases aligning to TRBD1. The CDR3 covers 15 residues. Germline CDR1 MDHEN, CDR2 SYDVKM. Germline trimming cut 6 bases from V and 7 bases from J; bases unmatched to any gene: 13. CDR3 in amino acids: CASRTAGGFGGGYTF. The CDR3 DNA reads TGTGCCAGCAGAACCGCAGGGGGCTTCGGTGGTGGCTACACCTTC.

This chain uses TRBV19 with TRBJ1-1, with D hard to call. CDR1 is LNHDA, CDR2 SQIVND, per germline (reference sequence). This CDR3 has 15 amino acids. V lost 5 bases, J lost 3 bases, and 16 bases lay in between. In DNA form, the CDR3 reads TGTGCCAGTAGTGCCCCGGGCCAATCGTACACTGAAGCTTTCTTT. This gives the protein CASSAPGQSYTEAFF.

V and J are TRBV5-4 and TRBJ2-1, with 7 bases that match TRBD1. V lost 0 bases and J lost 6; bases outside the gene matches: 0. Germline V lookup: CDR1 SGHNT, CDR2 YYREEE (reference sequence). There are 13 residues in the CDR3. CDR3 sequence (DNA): TGTGCCAGCAGCTTGGGACAGGGCAATGAGCAGTTCTTC. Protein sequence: CASSLGQGNEQFF. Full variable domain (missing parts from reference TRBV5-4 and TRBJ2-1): ETGVTQSPTHLIKTRGQQVTLRCSSQSGHNTVSWYQQALGQGPQFIFQYYREEENGRGNFPPRFSGLQFPNYSSELNVNALELDDSALYLCASSLGQGNEQFFGPGTRLTVL.

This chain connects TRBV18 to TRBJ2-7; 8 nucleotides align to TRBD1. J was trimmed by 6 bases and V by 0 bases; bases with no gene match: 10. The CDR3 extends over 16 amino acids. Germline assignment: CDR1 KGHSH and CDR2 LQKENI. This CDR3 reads CASSPPALGQGGEQYF. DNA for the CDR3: TGTGCCAGCTCACCACCGGCCCTAGGACAGGGTGGCGAGCAGTACTTC.

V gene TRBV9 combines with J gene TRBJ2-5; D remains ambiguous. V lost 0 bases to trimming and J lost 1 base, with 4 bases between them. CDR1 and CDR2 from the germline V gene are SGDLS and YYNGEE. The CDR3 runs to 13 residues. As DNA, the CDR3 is TGTGCCAGCAGCGTAGAGCCCCAAGAGACCCAGTACTTC. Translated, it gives CASSVEPQETQYF.

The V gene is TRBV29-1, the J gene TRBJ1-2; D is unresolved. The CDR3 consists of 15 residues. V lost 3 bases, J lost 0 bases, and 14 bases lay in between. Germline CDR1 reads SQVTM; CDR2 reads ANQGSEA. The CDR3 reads CSVEEGTSANYGYTF. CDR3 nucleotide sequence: TGCAGCGTTGAGGAGGGCACCTCGGCTAACTATGGCTACACCTTC.

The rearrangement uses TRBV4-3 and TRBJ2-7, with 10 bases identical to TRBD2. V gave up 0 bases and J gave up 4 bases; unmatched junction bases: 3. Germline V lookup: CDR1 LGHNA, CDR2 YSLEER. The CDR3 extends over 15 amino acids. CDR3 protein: CASSQEPGLAYEQYF. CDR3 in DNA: TGCGCCAGCAGCCAAGAACCGGGACTAGCGTACGAGCAGTACTTC.

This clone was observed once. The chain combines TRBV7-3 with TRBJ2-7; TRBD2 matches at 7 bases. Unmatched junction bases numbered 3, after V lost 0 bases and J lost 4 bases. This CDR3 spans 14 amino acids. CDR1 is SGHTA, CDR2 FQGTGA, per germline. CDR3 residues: CASSLTLAEYEQYF. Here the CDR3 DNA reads TGTGCCAGCAGCTTAACCCTAGCGGAATACGAGCAGTACTTC. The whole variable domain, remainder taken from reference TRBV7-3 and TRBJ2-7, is GAGVSQTPSNKVTEKGKYVELRCDPISGHTALYWYRQSLGQGPEFLIYFQGTGAADDSGLPNDRFFAVRPEGSVSTLKIQRTERGDSAVYLCASSLTLAEYEQYFGPGTRLTVT.

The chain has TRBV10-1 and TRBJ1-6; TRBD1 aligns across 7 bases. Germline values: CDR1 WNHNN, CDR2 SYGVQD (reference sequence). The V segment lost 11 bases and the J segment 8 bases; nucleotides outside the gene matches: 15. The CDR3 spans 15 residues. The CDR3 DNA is TGCGCCCGGGCGGGCAGGGGGAGTTCTGATTCACCCCTCCACTTT. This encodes CARAGRGSSDSPLHF.

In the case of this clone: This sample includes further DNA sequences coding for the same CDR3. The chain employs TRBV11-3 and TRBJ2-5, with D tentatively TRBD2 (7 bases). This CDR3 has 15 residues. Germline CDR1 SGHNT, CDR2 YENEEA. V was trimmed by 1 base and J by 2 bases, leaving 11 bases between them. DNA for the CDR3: TGTGCCAGCAGCTTAGGCGGGGGCCAACAAGAGACCCAGTACTTC. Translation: CASSLGGGQQETQYF.

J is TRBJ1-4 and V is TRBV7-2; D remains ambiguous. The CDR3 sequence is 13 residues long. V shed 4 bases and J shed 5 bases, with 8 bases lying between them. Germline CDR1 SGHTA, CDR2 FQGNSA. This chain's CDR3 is CASSSTINEKLFF. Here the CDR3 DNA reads TGTGCCAGCAGCTCGACGATCAATGAAAAACTGTTTTTT. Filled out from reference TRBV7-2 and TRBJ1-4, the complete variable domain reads GAGVSQSPSNKVTEKGKDVELRCDPISGHTALYWYRQSLGQGLEFLIYFQGNSAPDKSGLPSDRFSAERTGGSVSTLTIQRTQQEDSAVYLCASSSTINEKLFFGSGTQLSVL.

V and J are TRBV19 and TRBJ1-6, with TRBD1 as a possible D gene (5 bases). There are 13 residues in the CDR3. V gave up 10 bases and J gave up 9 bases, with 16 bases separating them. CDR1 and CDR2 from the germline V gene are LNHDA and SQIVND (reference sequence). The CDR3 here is CATSEAQGSPLHF. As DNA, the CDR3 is TGTGCCACCTCGGAGGCCCAGGGTTCACCCCTCCACTTT. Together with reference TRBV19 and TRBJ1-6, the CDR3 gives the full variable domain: DGGITQSPKYLFRKEGQNVTLSCEQNLNHDAMYWYRQDPGQGLRLIYYSQIVNDFQKGDIAEGYSVSREKKESFPLTVTSAQKNPTAFYLCATSEAQGSPLHFGNGTRLTVT.

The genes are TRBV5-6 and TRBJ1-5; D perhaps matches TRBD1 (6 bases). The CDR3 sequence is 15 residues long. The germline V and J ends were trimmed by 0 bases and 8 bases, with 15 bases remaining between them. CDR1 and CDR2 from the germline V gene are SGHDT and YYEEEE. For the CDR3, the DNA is TGTGCCAGCAGCTTGGCCGGTTGGGACAACGAGCCCCAGCATTTT. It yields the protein CASSLAGWDNEPQHF.

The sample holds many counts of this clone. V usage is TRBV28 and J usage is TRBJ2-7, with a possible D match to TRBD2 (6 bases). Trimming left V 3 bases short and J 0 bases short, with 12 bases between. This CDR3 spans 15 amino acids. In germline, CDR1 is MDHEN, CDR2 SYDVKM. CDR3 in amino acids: CASSLGLAPSYEQYF. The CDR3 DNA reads TGTGCCAGCAGTTTGGGGCTAGCGCCCTCCTACGAGCAGTACTTC.

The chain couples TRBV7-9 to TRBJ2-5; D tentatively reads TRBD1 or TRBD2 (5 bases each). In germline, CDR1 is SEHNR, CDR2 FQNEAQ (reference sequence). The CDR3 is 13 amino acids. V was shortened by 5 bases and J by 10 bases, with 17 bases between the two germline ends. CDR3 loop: CASSPLRDGVQYF. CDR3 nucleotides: TGTGCCAGCAGCCCCCTCCGGGACGGAGTCCAGTACTTC.

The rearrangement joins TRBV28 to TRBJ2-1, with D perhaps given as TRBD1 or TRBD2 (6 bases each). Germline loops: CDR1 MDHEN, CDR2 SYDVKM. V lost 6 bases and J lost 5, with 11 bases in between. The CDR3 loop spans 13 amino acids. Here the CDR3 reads CASSPGAHNEQFF. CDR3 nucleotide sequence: TGTGCCAGCAGCCCGGGGGCCCACAATGAGCAGTTCTTC.

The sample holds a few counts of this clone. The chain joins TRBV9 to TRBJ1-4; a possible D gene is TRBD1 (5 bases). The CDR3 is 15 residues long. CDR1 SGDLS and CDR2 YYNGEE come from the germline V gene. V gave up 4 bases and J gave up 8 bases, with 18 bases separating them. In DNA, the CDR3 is TGTGCCAGCAGCCCCCTTGGGGGGGATGGCGAAAAACTGTTTTTT. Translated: CASSPLGGDGEKLFF.

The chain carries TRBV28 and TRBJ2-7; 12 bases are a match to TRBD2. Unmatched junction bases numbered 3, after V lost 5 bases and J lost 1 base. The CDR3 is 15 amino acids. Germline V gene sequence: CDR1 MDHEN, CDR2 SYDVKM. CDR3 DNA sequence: TGTGCCAGCAGTCCCGGGACTAGCGGGTCCTACGAGCAGTACTTC. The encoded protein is CASSPGTSGSYEQYF.

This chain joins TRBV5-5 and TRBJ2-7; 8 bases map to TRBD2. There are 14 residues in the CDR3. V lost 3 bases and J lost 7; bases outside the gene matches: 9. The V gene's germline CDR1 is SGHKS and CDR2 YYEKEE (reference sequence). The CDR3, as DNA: TGTGCCAGCAGCTCAGGCCCCCGGGGGGGGGAGCAGTACTTC. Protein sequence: CASSSGPRGGEQYF.

The CDR3 sequence: CASSELGPNTEAFF. CDR3 DNA sequence: TGTGCCAGCAGTGAATTGGGGCCCAACACTGAAGCTTTCTTT. J is TRBJ1-1 and V is TRBV2; D perhaps matches TRBD1 (5 bases). Trimming took off 2 bases at V and 2 bases at J, with 9 bases between the two ends. Germline CDR1 reads SNHLY; CDR2 reads FYNNEI. The CDR3 totals 14 residues.